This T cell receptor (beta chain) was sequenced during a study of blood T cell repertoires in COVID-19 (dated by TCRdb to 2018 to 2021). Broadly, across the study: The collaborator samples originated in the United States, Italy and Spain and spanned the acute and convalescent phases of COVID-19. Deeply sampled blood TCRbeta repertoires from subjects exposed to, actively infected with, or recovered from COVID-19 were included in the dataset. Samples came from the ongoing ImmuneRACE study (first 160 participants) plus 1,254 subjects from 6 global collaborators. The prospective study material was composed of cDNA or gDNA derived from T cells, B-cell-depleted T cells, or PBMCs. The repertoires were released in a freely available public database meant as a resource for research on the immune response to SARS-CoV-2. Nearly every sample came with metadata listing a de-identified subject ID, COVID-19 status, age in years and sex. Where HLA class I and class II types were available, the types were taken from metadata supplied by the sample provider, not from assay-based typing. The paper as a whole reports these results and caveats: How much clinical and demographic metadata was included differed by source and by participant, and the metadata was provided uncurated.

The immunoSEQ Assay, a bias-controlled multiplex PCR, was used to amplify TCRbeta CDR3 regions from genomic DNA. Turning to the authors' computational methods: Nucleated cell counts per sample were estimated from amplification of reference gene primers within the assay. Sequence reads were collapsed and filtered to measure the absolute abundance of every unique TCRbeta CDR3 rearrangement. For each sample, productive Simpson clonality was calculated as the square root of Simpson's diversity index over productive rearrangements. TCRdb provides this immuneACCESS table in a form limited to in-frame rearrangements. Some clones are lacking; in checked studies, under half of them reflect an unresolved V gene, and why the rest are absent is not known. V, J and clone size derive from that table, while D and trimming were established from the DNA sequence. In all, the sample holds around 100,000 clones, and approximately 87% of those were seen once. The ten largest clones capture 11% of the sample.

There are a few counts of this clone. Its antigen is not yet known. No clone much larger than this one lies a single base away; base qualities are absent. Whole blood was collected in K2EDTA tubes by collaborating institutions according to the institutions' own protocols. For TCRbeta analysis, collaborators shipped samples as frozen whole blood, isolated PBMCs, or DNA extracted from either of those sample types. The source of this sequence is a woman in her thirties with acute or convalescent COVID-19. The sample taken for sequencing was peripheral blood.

In nucleotide form, the sequence is TGTGCCAGTAGTACTCATCTACAGGGAGAGCCCCAGCATTTT. It is translated as CASSTHLQGEPQHF. The chain is assembled from TRBV19 and TRBJ1-5; a tentative D call is TRBD1 (6 bases match). Including the terminal cysteine and phenylalanine, the CDR3 comprises 14 residues. The kept DNA is CDR3 alone, 42 bases in frame from the first base. Trimming at the junction amounts to 4 bases on V and 8 bases on J, and the germline ends lie 15 bases apart. From the germline V gene (reference sequence), CDR1 is LNHDA and CDR2 is SQIVND.